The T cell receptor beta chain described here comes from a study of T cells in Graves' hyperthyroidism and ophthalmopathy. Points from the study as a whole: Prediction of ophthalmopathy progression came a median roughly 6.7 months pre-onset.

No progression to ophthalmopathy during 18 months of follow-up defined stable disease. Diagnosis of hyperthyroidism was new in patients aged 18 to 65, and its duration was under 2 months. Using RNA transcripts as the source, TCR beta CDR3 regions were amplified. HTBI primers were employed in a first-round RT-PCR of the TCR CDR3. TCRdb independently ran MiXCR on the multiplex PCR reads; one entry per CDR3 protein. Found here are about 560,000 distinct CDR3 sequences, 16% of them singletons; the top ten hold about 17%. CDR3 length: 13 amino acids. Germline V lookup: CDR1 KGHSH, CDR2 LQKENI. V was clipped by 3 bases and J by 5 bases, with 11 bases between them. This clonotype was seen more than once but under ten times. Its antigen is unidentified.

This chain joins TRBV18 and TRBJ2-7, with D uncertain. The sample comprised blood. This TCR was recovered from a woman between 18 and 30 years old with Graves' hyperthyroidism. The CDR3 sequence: CASSPESYNEQYF. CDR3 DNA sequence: TGTGCCAGCTCACCCGAAAGCTACAACGAGCAGTACTTC.